The sequence of this T cell receptor beta chain was determined in a study of beta chain features in type 1 diabetes (dated by TCRdb to the late 2010s). Context from the whole study: Mean age, gender distribution, total cell number and subset yield did not differ between patients and healthy donors. The study compared TCRB repertoires of sorted circulating CD4+ T cell subsets between recently diagnosed type 1 diabetes patients and matched healthy donors. Regulatory and stem cell-like memory subsets were isolated from only 8 patients and roughly 8 healthy donors, whereas naive and central memory subsets came from all 28 donors. Across all samples, about 110 million sorted cells were examined, and cell number per subset correlated strongly with RNA yield. Overall results and qualifications from the work: PCR might favor shorter templates, but patient and control samples were amplified and corrected together, so any skew would affect both groups equally. Patients with type 1 diabetes made fewer insertions and deleted more nucleotides at VDJ recombination sites, implying thymic rearrangement abnormalities. Because cDNA rather than genomic DNA was sequenced, highly expressing activated cells could have been over-represented, although no difference in activation and CD3 levels was found between groups. HLA sub-analyses involved small numbers of individuals, so any influence of HLA type on TCRB rearrangement remained unresolved. In all four CD4+ subsets, TCRB CDR3 length was moderately but significantly shorter in type 1 diabetes patients. Naive, central memory and regulatory TCRB repertoires appeared more similar among patients than among healthy donors.

Each donor gave one peripheral blood draw, roughly 120 mL on average, collected into heparinised tubes. Using a panel that included CD45RO, CCR7, CD25, CD127, CD95 and CD27, naive, central memory, regulatory and stem cell-like memory CD4+ T cells were sorted on a BD FACSAria II. Every sorted population had a purity above 95%. PBMCs were separated immediately by Lymphoprep density gradient centrifugation and were stained directly, without being cultured. So that batch effects would be minimized, each experiment stained and sorted samples in pairs, pairing one healthy donor with one patient. This clone appeared once. Its cognate antigen has yet to be identified. No clone much larger than this one lies a single base away; base qualities are absent. At the junction V is shortened by 1 base and J by 5 bases; bases outside the gene matches: 4. The CDR3, cysteine through phenylalanine, is 16 amino acids long. The kept DNA is CDR3 alone, 48 bases in frame from the first base. The germline V gene (reference sequence) yields LNHNV for CDR1 and YYDKDF for CDR2.

All of the isolated RNA was reverse transcribed with the High Capacity cDNA Reverse Transcription Kit, so expressed TCRB transcripts were sequenced. Deep immunoSEQ sequencing was performed on naive, central memory and regulatory T cell samples, with an average of roughly 3.6 million total reads per sample. Sorted cells were lysed in RLT buffer, and RNA was extracted using DNase-treated RNeasy Micro or Mini kits according to cell number. To prevent cross-contamination, each cell subset was processed individually, whereas patient and healthy donor samples were processed jointly. Using the immunoSEQ multiplex PCR, TCRB sequences were amplified from cDNA into 87-bp fragments spanning the CDR3 region. Sequencing of the amplicons was done on the Illumina HiSeq platform. The published analysis was carried out like this. Synthetic template baselines were used to correct PCR bias computationally, reads within Hamming distance 2 were collapsed together, and singletons that could not be merged were discarded. Reads were aligned to IMGT to assign V, D and J genes, CDR3 length, and insertions or deletions at six rearrangement sites. Clonotype counts were normalized to sorted cell number within each subset before computing true diversity and Gini coefficients with the tcR R package. The overlap coefficient, calculated on TCRB nucleotide sequences, was used to measure repertoire sharing. In its TCRdb copy, this immuneACCESS table keeps in-frame sequences only and misses some clones. Where compared with another copy, unresolved V genes explain less than half of these, and the others have no known cause. That table furnishes V, J and clone size, whereas the DNA furnished D and trimming. The sample table records 200,000 to 250,000 clones; 11% of these occur just once. The ten most abundant clones make up 1% to 1.5% of the sample.

The sequence is built from TRBV15 and TRBJ2-3; 12 bases in between match TRBD1. Sequencing was carried out using central memory CD4+ T cells from blood. This TCR derives from a young man in good health. The nucleotide sequence is given as TGTGCCACCAGCAGAGCGGGACAGGGGGCTGGAGATACGCAGTATTTT. Its product reads: CATSRAGQGAGDTQYF. Beyond the CDR3, the reference TRBV15 and TRBJ2-3 genes provide the residues; the full variable domain reads: DAMVIQNPRYQVTQFGKPVTLSCSQTLNHNVMYWYQQKSSQAPKLLFHYYDKDFNNEADTPDNFQSRRPNTSFCFLDIRSPGLGDTAMYLCATSRAGQGAGDTQYFGPGTRLTVL.